These 21 T cell receptor beta chains were sequenced from one sample in a study of control samples from healthy donors and cancer patients. The protocol was immunoSEQ multiplex PCR, while the TCRdb copy is restricted to in-frame clones and leaves out a portion. The repertoire holds about 140,000 clones, with roughly 94% as singletons. Sequences were obtained from blood. Every receptor here comes from a man aged 40-49 years in good health.

The chain joins TRBV29-1 to TRBJ2-1, with 9 bases lining up with TRBD2. The CDR3 totals 15 residues. V shed 0 bases and J 7 bases; nucleotides not matched to a gene: 7. The germline gives CDR1 SQVTM, CDR2 ANQGSEA. The CDR3 loop reads CSVEDEAGGRNEQFF. The CDR3 nucleotides are TGCAGCGTTGAAGATGAGGCGGGGGGGAGAAATGAGCAGTTCTTC.

This clone has a handful of counts. The V gene is TRBV19, the J gene TRBJ1-1; the D is unclear. There are 12 residues in the CDR3. The germline CDR1 and CDR2 sequences are LNHDA and SQIVND (reference sequence). V was clipped by 11 bases and J by 3 bases, with 13 bases between them. DNA for the CDR3: TGTGCCCCCCTGGGGAGGTACACTGAAGCTTTCTTT. Protein product: CAPLGRYTEAFF.

The chain recombines TRBV5-1 with TRBJ2-2, with 13 bases lining up with TRBD2. CDR3 length equals 18 residues. Germline CDR1 SGHRS, CDR2 YFSETQ. The ends lost 0 bases at V and 0 bases at J; junction bases unmatched: 2. The CDR3 protein is CASSLGLAGGANTGELFF. The CDR3 DNA reads as TGCGCCAGCAGCTTGGGACTAGCGGGGGGCGCGAACACCGGGGAGCTGTTTTTT.

The gene calls are TRBV19 and TRBJ1-2; no clear D. The CDR3 covers 13 residues. With 1 base removed from V and 8 bases from J, the gap between germline ends came to 11 bases. Germline lookup yields CDR1 LNHDA and CDR2 SQIVND (reference sequence). CDR3 amino acids: CASSIGTGRGYTF. DNA for the CDR3: TGTGCCAGTAGTATAGGGACCGGGCGCGGCTACACCTTC. The entire variable domain, with the rest obtained from reference TRBV19 and TRBJ1-2, is as follows: DGGITQSPKYLFRKEGQNVTLSCEQNLNHDAMYWYRQDPGQGLRLIYYSQIVNDFQKGDIAEGYSVSREKKESFPLTVTSAQKNPTAFYLCASSIGTGRGYTFGSGTRLTVV.

V and J are TRBV20-1 and TRBJ2-5; 8 bases line up with TRBD2. The CDR3 extends over 16 amino acids. Germline V gene data show CDR1 as DFQATT and CDR2 as SNEGSKA (reference sequence). V shed 3 bases and J 9 bases; nucleotides not matched to a gene: 18. The CDR3 loop is CSASPQGAGGLRAQYF. DNA of the CDR3: TGCAGTGCTAGTCCCCAAGGGGCGGGGGGCCTTAGGGCCCAGTACTTC.

The chain couples TRBV12-5 to TRBJ2-7, with D perhaps being TRBD1 or TRBD2 (5 bases each). With 0 bases removed from V and 2 bases from J, the gap between germline ends came to 8 bases. The V gene's germline CDR1 is LGHNT and CDR2 FRNRAP. The CDR3 sequence is 14 residues long. Here the CDR3 reads CASGLVWGTYEQYF. The CDR3 bases are TGTGCTAGTGGTTTGGTCTGGGGGACCTACGAGCAGTACTTC.

The chain couples TRBV5-4 to TRBJ1-1, with 11 bases matching TRBD1. Germline loops: CDR1 SGHNT, CDR2 YYREEE (reference sequence). The CDR3 loop spans 16 amino acids. V was clipped by 2 bases and J by 2 bases; unmatched bases: 5. In DNA, the CDR3 is TGTGCCAGCAGCTTCGGGACAGGGGGGGTCAACACTGAAGCTTTCTTT. Translating gives CASSFGTGGVNTEAFF.

The chain joins TRBV12-3 or TRBV12-4 to TRBJ2-5, with D possibly matching TRBD2 (5 bases). The V end was cut by 1 base, the J end by 5 bases, with 8 bases between. This CDR3 contains 13 residues. In nucleotides, the CDR3 is TGTGCCAGCAGTTTAGAACAGCGGGAGACCCAGTACTTC. Translation: CASSLEQRETQYF.

The rearrangement joins TRBV4-3 to TRBJ1-1; 9 nucleotides match TRBD1. Unmatched junction bases numbered 3, after V lost 3 bases and J lost 7 bases. The CDR3 spans 13 residues. Germline V gene data show CDR1 as LGHNA and CDR2 as YSLEER. CDR3 region: CASSHRQGGEAFF. The CDR3 DNA is TGCGCCAGCAGCCATAGACAGGGGGGTGAAGCTTTCTTT.

The V gene is TRBV3-1 (or the pseudogene TRBV3-2), the J gene TRBJ2-7, with 9 bases that match TRBD2. Germline V gene data show CDR1 as LGHDT and CDR2 as YNNKEL (reference sequence). This CDR3 contains 15 residues. V shed 4 bases, J shed 2 bases, and the junction held 6 bases outside the gene matches. CDR3 nucleotide sequence: TGTGCCAGCAGCCTCAGACTAGCGGTTCCCTACGAGCAGTACTTC. Its protein product is CASSLRLAVPYEQYF.

The chain is built from TRBV21-1 and TRBJ1-3. TRBV21-1 represents a pseudogene. This CDR3 contains 14 residues. The CDR3 here is CASLRPKPGNTIYF. In DNA form, the CDR3 reads TGTGCCAGCCTGCGGCCGAAACCTGGAAACACCATATATTTT.

The V call is TRBV5-6, the J call TRBJ2-7, with no clear D. The germline V gene encodes CDR1 SGHDT and CDR2 YYEEEE. The CDR3 is made up of 12 amino acids. Trimming took 0 bases from V and 6 from J, leaving 7 bases between them. CDR3 bases: TGTGCCAGCAGCTTGGGTACAGCCGAGCAGTACTTC. Translating it yields CASSLGTAEQYF. Using reference TRBV5-6 and TRBJ2-7 for the parts outside the CDR3, the full variable domain is DAGVTQSPTHLIKTRGQQVTLRCSPKSGHDTVSWYQQALGQGPQFIFQYYEEEERQRGNFPDRFSGHQFPNYSSELNVNALLLGDSALYLCASSLGTAEQYFGPGTRLTVT.

This clone has a single count. V gene TRBV9 combines with J gene TRBJ1-6; D unclear. The germline V and J ends were trimmed by 0 bases and 10 bases, with 8 bases remaining between them. The CDR3 consists of 13 residues. Germline V gene data show CDR1 as SGDLS and CDR2 as YYNGEE. The CDR3 DNA is TGTGCCAGCAGCGTAGACTACACCTCACCCCTCCACTTT. This sequence encodes CASSVDYTSPLHF.

The V and J genes are TRBV9 and TRBJ1-2, with unresolved D. Germline loops: CDR1 SGDLS, CDR2 YYNGEE. The V gene lost 3 bases and the J gene lost 4 bases, with 10 bases spanning the gap. CDR3 length: 13 residues. The CDR3 region has the DNA TGTGCCAGCAGCGCATCCCCTAGCTATGGCTACACCTTC. Its protein product is CASSASPSYGYTF.

The chain carries TRBV5-4 and TRBJ1-2; TRBD1 is a possible D gene (6 bases). The CDR3 spans 13 residues. Trimming stripped 3 bases from V and 8 bases from J, with 14 bases between. Looked up from germline, CDR1 is SGHNT and CDR2 is YYREEE (reference sequence). DNA of the CDR3: TGTGCCAGCAGCTCACGCGAGGGGGAGGGCTACACCTTC. This translates into CASSSREGEGYTF.

This sequence joins TRBV11-2 and TRBJ1-2; D is perhaps TRBD1 (5 bases). The CDR3 is made up of 18 amino acids. Germline CDR1 and CDR2: SGHAT and FQNNGV. V lost 0 bases and J 4 bases, leaving 21 bases between the germline ends. In nucleotides, the CDR3 is TGTGCCAGCAGCTTAGAGGCCCCTAAACCGGGGGAAATCTATGGCTACACCTTC. This encodes CASSLEAPKPGEIYGYTF.

The genes are TRBV6-5 and TRBJ1-3; no definite D call. The V and J ends lost 6 bases and 0 bases respectively, with 6 bases between them. The CDR3 has 13 residues. The germline V gene has CDR1 MNHEY and CDR2 SVGAGI. The chain's CDR3 is CASRHSSGNTIYF. CDR3 nucleotide sequence: TGTGCCAGCAGGCATAGCTCTGGAAACACCATATATTTT.

The chain carries TRBV5-6 and TRBJ1-5; TRBD1 is a possible D gene (6 bases). CDR3 size: 14 residues. Deletions cut 0 bases from V and 6 bases from J, with 10 bases between. CDR1 and CDR2 from the germline V gene are SGHDT and YYEEEE. The chain's CDR3 is CASSLEGVGQPQHF. The CDR3, as DNA: TGTGCCAGCAGCTTGGAGGGGGTAGGTCAGCCCCAGCATTTT. The whole variable domain, remainder taken from reference TRBV5-6 and TRBJ1-5, is DAGVTQSPTHLIKTRGQQVTLRCSPKSGHDTVSWYQQALGQGPQFIFQYYEEEERQRGNFPDRFSGHQFPNYSSELNVNALLLGDSALYLCASSLEGVGQPQHFGDGTRLSIL.

V is TRBV9 and J is TRBJ1-3; no definite D call. There are 13 residues in the CDR3. Germline loops: CDR1 SGDLS, CDR2 YYNGEE. Trimming pared 0 bases from V and 4 bases from J, leaving 5 bases between. The CDR3 spells CASSVVGGNTIYF. As DNA, the CDR3 is TGTGCCAGCAGCGTAGTGGGAGGAAACACCATATATTTT.

The chain uses TRBV5-1 and TRBJ2-7; no firm D call. This CDR3 contains 12 residues. From germline, CDR1 is SGHRS and CDR2 YFSETQ. Trimming left V 3 bases short and J 8 bases short, with 12 bases between. The CDR3: CASSWEGQKQYF. CDR3 DNA sequence: TGCGCCAGCAGCTGGGAAGGGCAGAAGCAGTACTTC.

The chain employs TRBV2 and TRBJ2-3; D may be TRBD1 (5 bases). The CDR3 covers 12 residues. Trimming removed 6 bases at V and 2 bases at J, with 6 bases between. Germline assignment: CDR1 SNHLY and CDR2 FYNNEI. The CDR3 bases are TGTGCCAGCAGACAGGACACAGATACGCAGTATTTT. It encodes CASRQDTDTQYF.